One and the same sample provided the 26 T cell receptor beta chains below, sequenced in a study of response to subunit inactivated influenza vaccine. TCRdb used MiXCR to reprocess the RT-PCR reads, holding one entry per CDR3 protein. The data show roughly 650,000 distinct CDR3 sequences, with 12% to 15% seen just once and approximately 7.6% held by the top ten. The specimen was PBMCs from blood, collected around 15 days before vaccination. These receptors came from a man aged 50 to 60 who received an inactivated influenza vaccine.

This clonotype has just a few counts. V and J are TRBV7-2 and TRBJ2-1; TRBD1 aligns across 7 bases. Per germline, CDR1 SGHTA and CDR2 FQGNSA. The CDR3 length is 13 residues. Trimming removed 3 bases from V and 9 bases from J; junction bases left unmatched: 5. This chain's CDR3 is CASSFTGEAEQFF. For the CDR3, the DNA is TGTGCCAGCAGCTTTACAGGGGAAGCTGAGCAGTTCTTC.

V and J are TRBV9 and TRBJ2-7; 10 nucleotides agree with TRBD1. The V gene's germline CDR1 is SGDLS and CDR2 YYNGEE. The CDR3 extends over 15 amino acids. V lost 4 bases to trimming and J lost 5 bases; unmatched junction nucleotides: 9. The CDR3 coding sequence is TGTGCCAGCAGCCCCTGGACAGGGGGGATCCACGAGCAGTACTTC. It is translated as CASSPWTGGIHEQYF.

A few counts support this clonotype. The J gene is TRBJ1-6, the V gene TRBV3-1; 7 nucleotides match TRBD1. Germline assignment: CDR1 LGHDT and CDR2 YNNKEL (reference sequence). After removal of 4 bases from V and 5 bases from J, the junction contained 2 bases not matched to a gene. The CDR3 is 14 amino acids. The CDR3 bases are TGTGCCAGCAGCCCCGGGACAGATAATTCACCCCTCCACTTT. It encodes CASSPGTDNSPLHF.

This clonotype was seen a handful of times. The chain uses TRBV25-1 and TRBJ2-7; no definite D call. V was trimmed by 7 bases and J by 5 bases, leaving 15 bases between them. The germline CDR1 and CDR2 sequences are MGHDK and SYGVNS. The CDR3 totals 13 residues. CDR3 in amino acids: CASTQGGSNEQYF. The CDR3 nucleotides read TGTGCCAGCACACAAGGTGGTTCGAACGAGCAGTACTTC.

V and J are TRBV7-2 and TRBJ2-2; possible D gene TRBD2, 7 bases. This CDR3 comprises 16 residues. CDR1 is SGHTA, CDR2 FQGNSA, per germline. The germline V and J ends were trimmed by 3 bases and 4 bases, with 15 bases remaining between them. CDR3 in amino acids: CASSFSGGISTGELFF. CDR3 in DNA: TGTGCCAGCAGCTTTTCGGGGGGCATCAGCACCGGGGAGCTGTTTTTT.

This clonotype came up once. The rearrangement joins TRBV19 to TRBJ2-6, with 8 bases that match TRBD1. The CDR3 consists of 17 residues. V dropped 7 bases and J dropped 3; count of bases not matched to a gene: 11. Germline loops: CDR1 LNHDA, CDR2 SQIVND (reference sequence). CDR3 in amino acids: CASTADRGASGANVLTF. CDR3 nucleotides: TGTGCCAGTACCGCCGACAGGGGCGCAAGTGGGGCCAACGTCCTGACTTTC. Based on the CDR3 plus reference TRBV19 and TRBJ2-6, the full variable domain is DGGITQSPKYLFRKEGQNVTLSCEQNLNHDAMYWYRQDPGQGLRLIYYSQIVNDFQKGDIAEGYSVSREKKESFPLTVTSAQKNPTAFYLCASTADRGASGANVLTFGAGSRLTVL.

This clonotype was seen many times. This chain joins TRBV4-3 and TRBJ2-1; D not certain. The ends were cut back, 0 bases at V and 9 bases at J, with 12 bases in the middle. Germline loops: CDR1 LGHNA, CDR2 YSLEER. The CDR3 spans 14 residues. The CDR3 region is CASSQEIPPSEQFF. As DNA, the CDR3 is TGCGCCAGCAGCCAAGAAATACCTCCCAGTGAGCAGTTCTTC.

The chain links TRBV6-2 or TRBV6-3 to TRBJ2-7; no definite D call. The CDR3 covers 11 residues. Between the trimmed V and J ends, which lost 6 bases and 7 bases, there was a span of 10 bases. Per germline, CDR1 MNHEY and CDR2 SVGEGT. CDR3 sequence: CASRTASEQYF. The DNA of the CDR3 is TGTGCCAGCAGAACTGCATCTGAGCAGTACTTC.

This chain joins TRBV20-1 and TRBJ2-1; the D gene is possibly TRBD1 (6 bases). Trimming removed 4 bases at V and 4 bases at J, with 17 bases between. The CDR3 loop spans 15 amino acids. Germline assignment: CDR1 DFQATT and CDR2 SNEGSKA (reference sequence). The CDR3 loop is CSAMPPGHRYNEQFF. The CDR3 bases are TGCAGTGCTATGCCCCCGGGACACCGATACAATGAGCAGTTCTTC.

This clonotype was counted many times. The rearrangement uses TRBV5-1 and TRBJ2-7; TRBD2 might be the D (6 bases). The V end was cut by 3 bases, the J end by 6 bases, with 16 bases between. CDR1 is SGHRS and CDR2 is YFSETQ in the germline V gene. The CDR3 totals 14 residues. Here the CDR3 reads CASSWGDQLPEQYF. The CDR3 bases are TGCGCCAGCAGCTGGGGGGATCAACTCCCCGAGCAGTACTTC.

The chain recombines TRBV29-1 with TRBJ2-1, with TRBD2 matching 9 bases. The germline V gene has CDR1 SQVTM and CDR2 ANQGSEA. Trimming removed 4 bases from V and 4 bases from J; junction bases left unmatched: 5. CDR3 length equals 14 residues. CDR3 nucleotides: TGCAGCGTTGTGTTGACTAGCGGATACAATGAGCAGTTCTTC. It is translated as CSVVLTSGYNEQFF.

The chain uses TRBV20-1 and TRBJ2-4, with TRBD1 matching 10 bases. J gave up 1 base and V 6 bases, and 3 bases lay outside the gene matches. The germline CDR1 and CDR2 sequences are DFQATT and SNEGSKA (reference sequence). The CDR3 sequence is 14 residues long. Written as DNA, the CDR3 is TGCAGTGCCGGACAGGGGGGGGCCAAAAACATTCAGTACTTC. Translated: CSAGQGGAKNIQYF.

This clonotype was detected a few times. The V call is TRBV10-2, the J call TRBJ2-1, with D unclear. This CDR3 is built from 13 residues. Germline V gene lookup returns CDR1 WSHSY and CDR2 SAAADI. V was trimmed by 8 bases and J by 4 bases, leaving 12 bases between them. CDR3 sequence: CASGYDGYNEQFF. In nucleotides, the CDR3 is TGCGCCAGCGGGTATGACGGGTACAATGAGCAGTTCTTC.

The chain recombines TRBV6-1 with TRBJ1-1, with a weak D call TRBD1 (5 bases). Trimming cost V 5 bases and J 3 bases, with 16 bases left between them. In germline, CDR1 is MNHNS, CDR2 SASEGT. The CDR3 consists of 15 residues. The CDR3 DNA follows: TGTGCCAGCAGTCCCGTATGGGGGTTGGACACTGAAGCTTTCTTT. Its translation is CASSPVWGLDTEAFF.

This clonotype was detected a few times. This chain links TRBV10-3 with TRBJ2-5, with D possibly matching TRBD1 (6 bases). CDR3 length: 13 amino acids. Germline loops: CDR1 ENHRY, CDR2 SYGVKD. The ends were cut back, 9 bases at V and 0 bases at J, with 11 bases in the middle. The chain's CDR3 is CAIATGYQETQYF. As DNA, the CDR3 is TGTGCCATAGCAACAGGGTACCAAGAGACCCAGTACTTC.

This clonotype has a single count. CDR3 loop: CASSRPLAGYISTDTQYF. Written as DNA, the CDR3 is TGTGCCAGCAGCCGCCCACTAGCGGGGTACATTAGCACAGATACGCAGTATTTT. V and J are TRBV6-2 or TRBV6-3 and TRBJ2-3; 10 bases match TRBD2. In germline, CDR1 is MNHEY, CDR2 SVGEGT. The V and J ends lost 6 bases and 0 bases, in that order; junction bases with no gene match: 12. The CDR3 is made up of 18 amino acids.

As concerns this clonotype: One base away lies a much larger clone, so this may be a sequencing read error. V gene TRBV20-1 combines with J gene TRBJ1-1; 7 bases fit TRBD1. With 4 bases clipped from V and 7 bases from J, the junction kept 6 bases outside the gene matches. CDR1 and CDR2 from the germline V gene are DFQATT and SNEGSKA (reference sequence). The CDR3 spans 12 residues. The CDR3 loop reads CSATTGTHEAFF. CDR3 sequence (DNA): TGCAGTGCTACGACAGGGACCCATGAAGCTTTCTTT.

This clonotype was counted ten times or more. This chain joins TRBV11-2 and TRBJ2-1; D is possibly TRBD2 (5 bases). V was cut by 7 bases and J by 5 bases, with 12 bases left in between. Germline CDR1 and CDR2: SGHAT and FQNNGV. The CDR3 loop spans 13 amino acids. The CDR3 spells CASIHGMDNEQFF. For the CDR3, the DNA is TGTGCCAGCATCCACGGGATGGACAATGAGCAGTTCTTC.

This clonotype was detected a few times. The chain combines TRBV5-1 with TRBJ2-7; possibly TRBD1 for D (6 bases). V shed 4 bases and J shed 5 bases, with 19 bases lying between them. The V gene's germline CDR1 is SGHRS and CDR2 YFSETQ. The CDR3 loop spans 15 amino acids. DNA of the CDR3: TGCGCCAGCAGCAAACAACAGGGTTCTGTCGACGAGCAGTACTTC. Residues: CASSKQQGSVDEQYF.

The chain is built from TRBV5-5 and TRBJ2-2; D may be TRBD2 (5 bases). This CDR3 contains 15 residues. The germline V and J ends were trimmed by 1 base and 4 bases, with 11 bases remaining between them. Germline lookup yields CDR1 SGHKS and CDR2 YYEKEE (reference sequence). The CDR3 reads CASSLRGSPTGELFF. Written as DNA, the CDR3 is TGTGCCAGCAGCTTGAGAGGGAGCCCCACCGGGGAGCTGTTTTTT.

This CDR3 is CASSHSLGLSEYEQYF. CDR3 sequence (DNA): TGTGCCAGCAGCCACTCTCTTGGGCTATCCGAATACGAGCAGTACTTC. The chain has TRBV14 and TRBJ2-7; unclear D gene. The CDR3 totals 16 residues. Germline V gives CDR1 SGHDN, CDR2 FVKESK. The ends were cut back, 3 bases at V and 4 bases at J, with 19 bases in the middle.

V and J are TRBV6-2 or TRBV6-3 and TRBJ2-1; possible D gene TRBD1, 6 bases. Germline CDR1 and CDR2: MNHEY and SVGEGT. The CDR3 length is 15 residues. V gave up 6 bases and J gave up 6 bases, with 18 bases separating them. CDR3 in amino acids: CASRGSGERINEQFF. The CDR3 DNA sequence: TGTGCCAGCAGGGGGTCAGGGGAGAGGATCAATGAGCAGTTCTTC.

Ten or more counts support this clonotype. The rearrangement uses TRBV5-5 and TRBJ1-4, with 10 bases identical to TRBD1. The germline gives CDR1 SGHKS, CDR2 YYEKEE (reference sequence). Germline trimming cut 5 bases from V and 7 bases from J; bases unmatched to any gene: 5. This CDR3 spans 14 amino acids. The chain's CDR3 is CASSSGQGGEKLFF. For the CDR3, the DNA is TGTGCCAGCAGTTCAGGACAGGGGGGTGAAAAACTGTTTTTT.

This clonotype has at least ten counts. This chain connects TRBV14 to TRBJ2-3; D gene uncertain. CDR1 is SGHDN, CDR2 FVKESK, per germline. The germline V and J ends were trimmed by 2 bases and 2 bases, with 8 bases remaining between them. CDR3 length: 14 residues. The CDR3 sequence: CASSQIGATDTQYF. For the CDR3, the DNA is TGTGCCAGCAGCCAAATCGGAGCCACAGATACGCAGTATTTT.

This clonotype was detected only once. Sequence at one end of the junction differs from germline and may be a read error. The chain uses TRBV7-8 and TRBJ2-3; 12 nucleotides agree with TRBD1. The CDR3 loop spans 16 amino acids. Germline assignment: CDR1 SGHVS and CDR2 FQNEAQ. CDR3 in amino acids: CANSVGTGGLTDTQYF. CDR3 sequence (DNA): TGTGCCAACAGCGTCGGGACAGGGGGCCTCACAGATACGCAGTATTTT.

The chain uses TRBV14 and TRBJ2-5; 9 nucleotides agree with TRBD1. J was trimmed by 9 bases and V by 0 bases; bases with no gene match: 5. The CDR3 runs 14 residues. Germline V lookup: CDR1 SGHDN, CDR2 FVKESK. Written as DNA, the CDR3 is TGTGCCAGCAGCCAAGAACAGGGGGCGTTTCCCCAGTACTTC. Amino acids: CASSQEQGAFPQYF.